Listed below are T cell receptor beta chains from one sample, sequenced in a study of memory CD4+ T cells and cytomegalovirus serostatus. TCRdb's copy holds only in-frame clones and misses some; the assay was immunoSEQ multiplex PCR. Of tens of thousands of clones in the sample, roughly 81% were seen once. Source material: memory CD4+ T cells from blood. These receptors were collected from an adult in good health and CMV-seronegative. Each CDR3 is given with its conserved first and last residue. The D gene is left open where the match is weak. Clone size is given for some rows only: seen once, a few or many times, or a class if the clone is expanded.

TRBJ2-5	TRBV11-2	NA	NA	CASSLRDTLGTQYF	TGTGCCAGCAGCTTAAGGGATACACTCGGGACCCAGTACTTC
TRBJ1-1	TRBV29-1	NA	NA	CSAHRFMNTEAFF	TGCAGCGCACATAGATTCATGAACACTGAAGCTTTCTTT
TRBJ2-2	TRBV14	NA	few	CASRTQGPRSSGELFF	TGTGCCAGCAGGACTCAAGGCCCCAGGAGCTCCGGGGAGCTGTTTTTT
TRBJ2-5	TRBV9	TRBD1	NA	CASSGAGTGRRETQYF	TGTGCCAGCAGCGGTGCCGGGACAGGACGAAGAGAGACCCAGTACTTC
TRBJ2-7	TRBV7-2	TRBD2	NA	CASSLGLAGGNYEQYF	TGTGCCAGCAGCTTAGGGCTAGCGGGGGGCAACTACGAGCAGTACTTC
TRBJ1-3	TRBV6-1	NA	NA	CATERQISSGNTIYF	TGTGCCACCGAGCGACAGATTAGCTCTGGAAACACCATATATTTT
TRBJ1-1	TRBV30	NA	NA	CAWSRNTDTEAFF	TGTGCCTGGAGCCGGAATACGGACACTGAAGCTTTCTTT
TRBJ2-7	TRBV7-9	TRBD2	NA	CASSLASSGRAHEQYF	TGTGCCAGCAGCTTAGCATCTAGCGGGAGGGCCCACGAGCAGTACTTC
TRBJ2-1	TRBV28	NA	NA	CASSFLAYYNEQFF	TGTGCCAGCAGTTTTCTAGCGTACTACAATGAGCAGTTCTTC
TRBJ2-1	TRBV27	TRBD1	NA	CASSFGGWTGMWNEQFF	TGTGCCAGCAGTTTTGGTGGTTGGACAGGGATGTGGAATGAGCAGTTCTTC
TRBJ1-4	TRBV19	NA	NA	CASSIWGANEKLFF	TGTGCCAGTAGTATTTGGGGGGCTAATGAAAAACTGTTTTTT
TRBJ2-3	TRBV5-8	TRBD1	NA	CAANRGLVTDTQYF	TGTGCAGCTAACAGGGGGCTTGTGACAGATACGCAGTATTTT
TRBJ1-2	TRBV6-1	NA	NA	CASSSYGGDYGYTF	TGTGCCAGCAGTTCATACGGGGGGGACTATGGCTACACCTTC
TRBJ2-1	TRBV12-5	NA	NA	CASGLGDQARRGSYNEQFF	TGTGCTAGTGGCCTGGGGGATCAAGCTAGACGGGGTTCCTACAATGAGCAGTTCTTC
TRBJ2-1	TRBV27	TRBD2	NA	CASSRAGGGYNEQFF	TGTGCCAGCAGTAGAGCGGGAGGGGGCTACAATGAGCAGTTCTTC
TRBJ1-1	TRBV2	NA	NA	CASSSHVRGSTMNTEAFF	TGTGCCAGCAGTTCCCACGTACGGGGATCCACCATGAACACTGAAGCTTTCTTT
TRBJ1-1	TRBV18	NA	NA	CASSPGTPLKMNTKAFF	TGTGCCAGCTCACCAGGGACACCTTTGAAGATGAACACTAAAGCTTTCTTT
TRBJ1-1	TRBV11-3	NA	NA	CASSLGRGNTEAFF	TGTGCCAGCAGCTTAGGCCGAGGGAACACTGAAGCTTTCTTT
TRBJ1-6	TRBV10-3	TRBD1	NA	CAISERQGPNSPLHF	TGTGCCATCAGTGAGCGACAGGGGCCTAATTCACCCCTCCACTTT
TRBJ1-6	TRBV27	TRBD1	NA	CASSLLGQRNSPLHF	TGTGCCAGCAGTTTATTGGGACAGAGGAATTCACCCCTCCACTTT
TRBJ2-2	TRBV11-3	NA	NA	CASSYGTFHGGELFF	TGTGCCAGCAGCTATGGGACCTTTCACGGAGGGGAGCTGTTTTTT
TRBJ1-4	TRBV19	NA	NA	CASSKTANEKLFF	TGTGCCAGTAGTAAGACAGCTAATGAAAAACTGTTTTTT
TRBJ1-4	TRBV7-2	NA	NA	CASRPQSTGHEKLFF	TGTGCCAGCAGACCACAATCGACCGGGCATGAAAAACTGTTTTTT
TRBJ1-5	TRBV7-8	NA	NA	CASSLDKGRRNQPQHF	TGTGCCAGCAGCTTAGATAAGGGAAGGCGCAATCAGCCCCAGCATTTT
TRBJ1-1	TRBV5-4	TRBD1	NA	CASRPGGMNTEAFF	TGTGCCAGCAGACCAGGGGGTATGAACACTGAAGCTTTCTTT
TRBJ2-6	TRBV10-3	NA	NA	CAISLGTDSSGANVLTF	TGTGCCATCAGTCTCGGGACGGATAGCTCTGGGGCCAACGTCCTGACTTTC
TRBJ2-1	TRBV11-3	TRBD2	NA	CASSSKGTGGTSRFNEQFF	TGTGCCAGCAGCTCCAAGGGAACCGGAGGGACTAGTCGGTTTAATGAGCAGTTCTTC
TRBJ1-3	TRBV7-6	NA	NA	CASSLADRRMGNTIYF	TGTGCCAGCAGCTTAGCCGACAGGCGTATGGGAAACACCATATATTTT